Following are 28 T cell receptor beta chains from one sample sequenced in a study of cytomegalovirus exposure and HLA in healthy donors. Use of 60 Vbeta and 13 Jbeta primers characterized the PCR. Repertoires were generated with immunoSEQ multiplex PCR, while TCRdb's copy carries only in-frame clones and drops some. The sample lists 100,000 to 150,000 clones; 81% were seen once. The sequencing sample was made of PBMCs. These receptors originate from a man younger than 30 in good health and CMV-seropositive.

The V and J genes are TRBV7-8 and TRBJ2-2; TRBD1 is a possible D gene (5 bases). Germline loops: CDR1 SGHVS, CDR2 FQNEAQ. The ends were cut back, 5 bases at V and 0 bases at J, with 13 bases in the middle. The CDR3 consists of 16 residues. CDR3 in amino acids: CASSPQGGTNTGELFF. The CDR3 DNA reads as TGTGCCAGCAGCCCGCAGGGTGGCACGAACACCGGGGAGCTGTTTTTT.

The chain combines TRBV7-2 with TRBJ1-2; D possibly corresponds to TRBD1 (5 bases). Trimming left V 4 bases short and J 5 bases short, with 20 bases between. Germline CDR1 SGHTA, CDR2 FQGNSA. This CDR3 contains 16 residues. For the CDR3, the DNA is TGTGCCAGCAGCTCCTCCGGGACTATGGGGTTATATGGCTACACCTTC. Protein: CASSSSGTMGLYGYTF.

Note on this clone: An end of the junction differs from the germline gene, which may be a read error. V gene TRBV7-9 combines with J gene TRBJ1-2; the D is unclear. The germline V gene has CDR1 SEHNR and CDR2 FQNEAQ (reference sequence). This CDR3 has 10 residues. The CDR3 protein is CASSQPGWAF. Here the CDR3 DNA reads TGTGCCAGCAGCCAGCCAGGTTGGGCCTTC.

CDR3 nucleotide sequence: TGTGCCAGCAGCTCCGACCGTCGGGGTTCACCCCTCCACTTT. Protein product: CASSSDRRGSPLHF. The chain combines TRBV7-9 with TRBJ1-6; D not resolved. Trimming removed 4 bases at V and 9 bases at J, with 13 bases between. The CDR3 covers 14 residues. Germline CDR1 SEHNR, CDR2 FQNEAQ (reference sequence).

V is TRBV6-1 and J is TRBJ2-7; no clear D. CDR3 length equals 14 residues. The germline V gene encodes CDR1 MNHNS and CDR2 SASEGT. Trimming removed 3 bases at V and 6 bases at J, with 15 bases between. For the CDR3, the DNA is TGTGCCAGCAGTGAGGGTATCCTGTCAGGCGAGCAGTACTTC. Its translation is CASSEGILSGEQYF.

The chain links TRBV10-3 to TRBJ2-4; TRBD1 is a possible D gene (6 bases). Germline CDR1 is ENHRY and CDR2 is SYGVKD. V dropped 7 bases and J dropped 5 bases, with 12 bases sitting between them. CDR3 length equals 13 residues. The DNA for the CDR3 is TGTGCCATCATGGCGGACAGCGAAAACATTCAGTACTTC. This codes for CAIMADSENIQYF.

This chain links TRBV7-8 with TRBJ2-1, with TRBD2 matching over 10 bases. Germline CDR1 SGHVS, CDR2 FQNEAQ. The trim removed 0 bases at V and 4 bases at J, leaving 9 bases unmatched. The CDR3 runs to 18 residues. CDR3 sequence (DNA): TGTGCCAGCAGCTTAGCGCTCGAGCCTAGCGGGGGTTACAATGAGCAGTTCTTC. Residues: CASSLALEPSGGYNEQFF.

The chain recombines TRBV19 with TRBJ1-5, with TRBD1 matching 9 bases. There are 15 residues in the CDR3. Looked up from germline, CDR1 is LNHDA and CDR2 is SQIVND (reference sequence). V lost 6 bases and J lost 11; bases outside the gene matches: 14. The CDR3 sequence is CASRHGTGLPTTQHF. CDR3 nucleotide sequence: TGTGCCAGTAGGCACGGGACAGGGTTGCCCACTACCCAGCATTTT.

The rearrangement uses TRBV5-1 and TRBJ1-1; 8 nucleotides match TRBD1. Trimming at V came to 2 bases and at J to 1 base, leaving 1 base not matched to a gene. Germline V gene sequence: CDR1 SGHRS, CDR2 YFSETQ. The CDR3 loop spans 14 amino acids. As DNA, the CDR3 is TGCGCCAGCAGCTTCACAGGGGGGAACACTGAAGCTTTCTTT. Protein: CASSFTGGNTEAFF.

J is TRBJ2-7 and V is TRBV6-1; perhaps TRBD2 as D (6 bases). The CDR3 is 15 amino acids. V was shortened by 4 bases and J by 0 bases, with 13 bases between the two germline ends. CDR1 MNHNS and CDR2 SASEGT come from the germline V gene. CDR3 amino acids: CASSARDGSSYEQYF. The CDR3 DNA is TGTGCCAGCAGTGCCCGGGACGGGAGCTCCTACGAGCAGTACTTC.

The V and J genes are TRBV2 and TRBJ1-2; the D gene is possibly TRBD1 (6 bases). The CDR3 totals 14 residues. V lost 3 bases and J 4 bases, leaving 12 bases between the germline ends. CDR1 and CDR2 from the germline V gene are SNHLY and FYNNEI. The CDR3 sequence: CASSDGQPAYGYTF. CDR3 DNA sequence: TGTGCCAGCAGTGACGGACAGCCCGCCTATGGCTACACCTTC.

The chain uses TRBV10-2 and TRBJ2-7; 8 bases line up with TRBD1. Germline lookup yields CDR1 WSHSY and CDR2 SAAADI. Germline trimming cut 7 bases from V and 10 bases from J; bases unmatched to any gene: 6. The CDR3 totals 11 residues. The CDR3 DNA reads TGCGCCAGCATGGTGACAGGGGAACAGTACTTC. Residues: CASMVTGEQYF.

This rearrangement joins TRBV6-5 to TRBJ1-5; 9 bases are shared with TRBD1. The J segment lost 7 bases and the V segment lost 3 bases, leaving 4 bases of the junction unmatched. Germline V gene data show CDR1 as MNHEY and CDR2 as SVGAGI. The CDR3 runs to 14 residues. The CDR3 DNA reads as TGTGCCAGCAGTTATGGGACAGGGTCCCAGCCCCAGCATTTT. Its protein is CASSYGTGSQPQHF.

The gene calls are TRBV4-1 and TRBJ1-1; D is ambiguous. The CDR3 spans 15 residues. Between the trimmed V and J ends, which lost 1 base and 3 bases, there was a span of 12 bases. The germline gives CDR1 MGHRA, CDR2 YSYEKL. The CDR3 DNA follows: TGCGCCAGCAGCCAAGCCCCCGGGAGGGACACTGAAGCTTTCTTT. It yields the protein CASSQAPGRDTEAFF.

This clone appeared a single time. This chain connects TRBV5-1 to TRBJ2-7; TRBD2 might be the D (6 bases). The CDR3 consists of 16 residues. CDR1 and CDR2 (germline): SGHRS, YFSETQ. Trimming pared 0 bases from V and 0 bases from J, leaving 13 bases between. Here the CDR3 reads CASSLDSPGVSYEQYF. The CDR3 nucleotides read TGCGCCAGCAGCTTGGATTCACCGGGAGTCTCCTACGAGCAGTACTTC. Full variable domain (outside the CDR3, taken from reference TRBV5-1 and TRBJ2-7): KAGVTQTPRYLIKTRGQQVTLSCSPISGHRSVSWYQQTPGQGLQFLFEYFSETQRNKGNFPGRFSGRQFSNSRSEMNVSTLELGDSALYLCASSLDSPGVSYEQYFGPGTRLTVT.

The rearrangement joins TRBV6-5 to TRBJ2-3; 11 nucleotides agree with TRBD2. Germline loops: CDR1 MNHEY, CDR2 SVGAGI. The J segment lost 6 bases and the V segment lost 0 bases, leaving 5 bases of the junction unmatched. CDR3 length equals 16 residues. The CDR3 region has the DNA TGTGCCAGCAGTTACTCTACTAGCGGGAGTTGGGATACGCAGTATTTT. Protein: CASSYSTSGSWDTQYF.

The J gene is TRBJ1-2, the V gene TRBV19, with 9 bases identical to TRBD1. The germline gives CDR1 LNHDA, CDR2 SQIVND (reference sequence). J was trimmed by 2 bases and V by 6 bases; bases with no gene match: 10. This CDR3 contains 16 residues. The CDR3 region is CASSWGQGSYNYGYTF. CDR3 bases: TGTGCCAGTAGCTGGGGACAGGGCAGTTACAACTATGGCTACACCTTC.

The rearrangement uses TRBV7-6 and TRBJ2-2; D not resolved. Trimming shortened V by 2 bases and J by 7 bases, and 8 bases separated the two germline ends. CDR1 and CDR2 (germline): SGHVS, FNYEAQ. This CDR3 spans 13 amino acids. The chain's CDR3 is CASSLQVDGELFF. DNA for the CDR3: TGTGCCAGCAGCTTACAGGTAGACGGGGAGCTGTTTTTT. Looking up the rest from reference TRBV7-6 and TRBJ2-2 gives the full variable domain: GAGVSQSPRYKVTKRGQDVALRCDPISGHVSLYWYRQALGQGPEFLTYFNYEAQQDKSGLPNDRFSAERPEGSISTLTIQRTEQRDSAMYRCASSLQVDGELFFGEGSRLTVL.

The rearrangement uses TRBV5-1 and TRBJ1-2; 7 bases line up with TRBD1. The CDR3 spans 17 residues. Per the germline V gene, CDR1 is SGHRS and CDR2 is YFSETQ. After removal of 4 bases from V and 1 base from J, the junction contained 13 bases not matched to a gene. CDR3 sequence reads: CASSPLTGTVFNYGYTF. In DNA form, the CDR3 reads TGCGCCAGCAGCCCACTAACCGGGACAGTATTTAACTATGGCTACACCTTC.

This clone was picked up a small number of times. The CDR3 DNA reads TGTGCCAGCAGCTTAACGGTAGGAGTTGACGAGCAGTACTTC. This codes for CASSLTVGVDEQYF. The V call is TRBV7-8, the J call TRBJ2-7, with unresolved D. CDR3 length equals 14 residues. The germline gives CDR1 SGHVS, CDR2 FQNEAQ. With 2 bases removed from V and 5 bases from J, the gap between germline ends came to 13 bases.

This clone appeared a single time. The chain has TRBV6-4 and TRBJ1-1; 11 bases fit TRBD1. Germline CDR1 MRHNA, CDR2 SNTAGT. The CDR3 has 15 residues. J gave up 4 bases and V 3 bases, and 4 bases lay outside the gene matches. The DNA for the CDR3 is TGTGCCAGCAGTGAGACCGGGACAGGGGGCACTGAAGCTTTCTTT. Translating gives CASSETGTGGTEAFF.

The CDR3 DNA reads as TGTGCCAGCAGAAAACTTTCAGGCAACACCATATATTTT. Amino acid sequence: CASRKLSGNTIYF. The chain employs TRBV28 and TRBJ1-3, with D unresolved. Trimming removed 6 bases at V and 7 bases at J, with 13 bases between. There are 13 residues in the CDR3. From germline, CDR1 is MDHEN and CDR2 SYDVKM.

The chain links TRBV5-1 to TRBJ2-2; D not resolved. V lost 2 bases to trimming and J lost 7 bases, with 6 bases between them. The length of the CDR3 is 12 residues. The germline gives CDR1 SGHRS, CDR2 YFSETQ. CDR3 sequence reads: CASSFPGGELFF. The CDR3 nucleotides read TGCGCCAGCAGCTTTCCCGGCGGGGAGCTGTTTTTT.

The rearrangement uses TRBV19 and TRBJ1-2; 10 bases fit TRBD1. With 5 bases clipped from V and 8 bases from J, the junction kept 2 bases outside the gene matches. The CDR3 has 12 residues. CDR1 LNHDA and CDR2 SQIVND come from the germline V gene (reference sequence). CDR3 in DNA: TGTGCCAGTAGTGACAGGGGGCACGGCTACACCTTC. It encodes CASSDRGHGYTF.

This chain joins TRBV27 and TRBJ1-1; 7 bases are a match to TRBD1. V lost 5 bases and J lost 1; bases outside the gene matches: 10. This CDR3 has 16 amino acids. Germline-derived CDR1 and CDR2 are MNHEY and SMNVEV (reference sequence). The CDR3 DNA sequence: TGTGCCAGCAGTCCCCAGAGGCAGGGGGGGAACACTGAAGCTTTCTTT. Amino acids: CASSPQRQGGNTEAFF.

The rearrangement joins TRBV25-1 to TRBJ2-7; TRBD2 is a possible D gene (6 bases). Looked up from germline, CDR1 is MGHDK and CDR2 is SYGVNS. The ends were cut back, 5 bases at V and 5 bases at J, with 13 bases in the middle. The CDR3 consists of 13 residues. The CDR3 region is CASSQRGEDEQYF. CDR3 nucleotides: TGTGCCAGCAGTCAACGAGGGGAGGACGAGCAGTACTTC.

The chain has TRBV4-1 and TRBJ2-1, with unresolved D. CDR3 length equals 15 residues. V lost 1 base and J 0 bases, leaving 7 bases between the germline ends. Per the germline V gene, CDR1 is MGHRA and CDR2 is YSYEKL. The CDR3 reads CASSQAQASYNEQFF. The CDR3, as DNA: TGCGCCAGCAGCCAAGCGCAAGCCTCCTACAATGAGCAGTTCTTC.

The gene calls are TRBV30 and TRBJ2-1, with 10 nucleotides matching TRBD1. Germline CDR1 is GTSNPN and CDR2 is SVGIG (reference sequence). This CDR3 is 12 amino acids long. Trimming took 8 bases from V and 6 from J; bases not matched to a gene: 4. CDR3 residues: CARGTGANEQFF. The CDR3 DNA follows: TGTGCCAGGGGGACAGGGGCCAATGAGCAGTTCTTC.